These T cell receptor beta chains were read from a single sample in a study of vaccination effects on CD4 cells after COVID-19. Their antigens are not known. Repertoires were generated with immunoSEQ multiplex PCR, while TCRdb's copy carries only in-frame clones and drops some. The repertoire includes about 30,000 clones, roughly four fifths of them detected once, and roughly 14% sits in the top ten. The sequencing used CD4+ T cells from PBMCs cultured with HCoV-229E spike peptides, collected after COVID-19 vaccination. These receptors were taken from a human donor who received a COVID-19 vaccine. Each CDR3 is given with its conserved first and last residue. Fields, in order: J gene, V gene, clone size, D gene, CDR3 DNA, CDR3 protein. D genes are given only for firm matches. Clone size is given for some rows only: seen once, a few or many times, or a class if the clone is expanded.

J: TRBJ1-3; V: TRBV19; size: .; D: .; DNA: TGTGCCAGTAGTCCCAGGGGAGATGGAAACACCATATATTTT; CDR3: CASSPRGDGNTIYF
J: TRBJ2-1; V: TRBV25-1; size: few; D: TRBD2; DNA: TGTGCCAGCAGTGCCCCCGGGGGCGGGAGGGGCGTGGAGCAGTTCTTC; CDR3: CASSAPGGGRGVEQFF
J: TRBJ2-2; V: TRBV5-1; size: .; D: TRBD2; DNA: TGCGCCAGCAGTCCGAGGCCGGGACTAGCGAACACCGGGGAGCTGTTTTTT; CDR3: CASSPRPGLANTGELFF
J: TRBJ2-6; V: TRBV20-1; size: few; D: .; DNA: TGCAGTGCTAGTAGGGGGGGCTTCGGGTCTGGGGCCAACGTCCTGACTTTC; CDR3: CSASRGGFGSGANVLTF
J: TRBJ2-6; V: TRBV10-1; size: .; D: .; DNA: TGCGCCAGCAGTGAGAACTCTGGGGCCAACGTCCTGACTTTC; CDR3: CASSENSGANVLTF
J: TRBJ2-7; V: TRBV4-1; size: few; D: TRBD2; DNA: TGCGCCAGCAGCCTCTACCCTAGCGGGGGCAGCTCCTACGAGCAGTACTTC; CDR3: CASSLYPSGGSSYEQYF
J: TRBJ2-4; V: TRBV6-5; size: .; D: .; DNA: TGTGCCAGCGGACGAGTCGGCAAAAACATTCAGTACTTC; CDR3: CASGRVGKNIQYF
J: TRBJ1-2; V: TRBV6-6; size: .; D: .; DNA: TGTGCCAGCAGTATACGGGAGACCACTAACGGCTACACCTTC; CDR3: CASSIRETTNGYTF
J: TRBJ2-5; V: TRBV18; size: .; D: TRBD1; DNA: TGTGCCAGCTCACCTGATCAGGGGGCGTTAGAGACCCAGTACTTC; CDR3: CASSPDQGALETQYF
J: TRBJ2-3; V: TRBV2; size: once; D: TRBD2; DNA: TGTGCCAGCAGTGTACTCCCGGGACTAGCGGGAGTTGGGGATACGCAGTATTTT; CDR3: CASSVLPGLAGVGDTQYF
J: TRBJ2-3; V: TRBV5-1; size: .; D: .; DNA: TGCGCCAGCAGCCCCCCCACCTTGTCTAGCACAGATACGCAGTATTTT; CDR3: CASSPPTLSSTDTQYF
J: TRBJ2-2; V: TRBV2; size: few; D: TRBD2; DNA: TGTGCCAGCAAAAGGACTAGCGGGGCGTCGAACACCGGGGAGCTGTTTTTT; CDR3: CASKRTSGASNTGELFF
J: TRBJ2-7; V: TRBV10-3; size: .; D: .; DNA: TGTGCCATCAGGGACGGTAGAACAGGGTCGGGATTGGGGGAGCAGTACTTC; CDR3: CAIRDGRTGSGLGEQYF
J: TRBJ2-3; V: TRBV20-1; size: .; D: .; DNA: TGCAGTGCTAGAAATGGGGATACGCAGTATTTT; CDR3: CSARNGDTQYF
J: TRBJ2-5; V: TRBV7-6; size: .; D: TRBD2; DNA: TGTGCCAGCAGCTTACAGGGAGCGGGAGGTCTCGAGACCCAGTACTTC; CDR3: CASSLQGAGGLETQYF
J: TRBJ2-7; V: TRBV18; size: .; D: .; DNA: TGTGCCAGCTCACCCGACATGGCCGAGCAGTACTTC; CDR3: CASSPDMAEQYF
J: TRBJ2-7; V: TRBV6-5; size: .; D: .; DNA: TGTGCCAGCAGTTACTCCATAAATGACAGGTCCTACGAGCAGTACTTC; CDR3: CASSYSINDRSYEQYF
J: TRBJ1-4; V: TRBV4-1; size: .; D: .; DNA: TGCGCCAGCAGCCGGCTACCGCGGGACACTACCCGAAGGGAAAAACTGTTTTTT; CDR3: CASSRLPRDTTRREKLFF
J: TRBJ2-7; V: TRBV6-5; size: .; D: .; DNA: TGTGCCAGCAGTTACCAACCGGGAGACGCGTACGAGCAGTACTTC; CDR3: CASSYQPGDAYEQYF
J: TRBJ2-7; V: TRBV10-2; size: .; D: .; DNA: TGCGCCAGCAGTGGACCGGGAGCTTACGAGCAGTACTTC; CDR3: CASSGPGAYEQYF
J: TRBJ1-1; V: TRBV11-3; size: .; D: TRBD1; DNA: TGTGCCAGCAGCTCAGGACAGGGTGGAGCTTTCTTT; CDR3: CASSSGQGGAFF
J: TRBJ2-3; V: TRBV12-5; size: once; D: .; DNA: TGTGCTAGTGGACCGAAGAGGGCCCATAGCACAGATACGCAGTATTTT; CDR3: CASGPKRAHSTDTQYF
J: TRBJ2-5; V: TRBV3-1/TRBV3-2; size: .; D: TRBD2; DNA: TGTGCCAGCAGCGAAGCGGGGCTAGCGGGAGTTCGTGAGACCCAGTACTTC; CDR3: CASSEAGLAGVRETQYF
J: TRBJ1-1; V: TRBV7-6; size: once; D: .; DNA: TGTGCCAGCAGCTTAGATCAGGCGAACACTGAAGCTTTCTTT; CDR3: CASSLDQANTEAFF
J: TRBJ1-4; V: TRBV2; size: .; D: .; DNA: TGTGCCAGCAGTGATCTGGGGGCCGACGAAAAACTGTTTTTT; CDR3: CASSDLGADEKLFF
J: TRBJ1-2; V: TRBV11-2; size: .; D: .; DNA: TGTGCCAGCAGCTTAGTGGCGGCAGAGTACACCTTC; CDR3: CASSLVAAEYTF
J: TRBJ2-7; V: TRBV6-5; size: .; D: TRBD1; DNA: TGTGCCAGCAGTTACTCGACGGGACAGGGGTACGAGCAGTACTTC; CDR3: CASSYSTGQGYEQYF
J: TRBJ2-7; V: TRBV3-1/TRBV3-2; size: .; D: TRBD2; DNA: TGTGCCAGCAGCCAAAGCACTAGCGGGGGAGCGGTGCAGTACTTC; CDR3: CASSQSTSGGAVQYF